This T cell receptor beta chain appears in the sequencing data of a study of T cells in narcolepsy. Notes on the study in general: Comparing one patient's CSF and blood CD4+ clonotypes highlighted HCRT- and TRIB2-specific autoreactive clonotypes. In some patient and control memory CD4+ samples, autoreactive clones were absent. Healthy controls reportedly lacked the autoreactive clonotypes serially found in patients' blood.

Worth noting for this clone: What it recognizes is unknown.

Germline V gives CDR1 SGHVS, CDR2 FNYEAQ. The V end lost 4 bases, the J end lost 4 bases, and 11 bases lay between the germline ends. This CDR3 region has 13 residues. Generated by immunoSEQ multiplex PCR, the TCRdb table keeps only in-frame clones and is missing some. This table holds tens of thousands of clones, about nine tenths found once. The sequenced material came from CD45RA- memory CD4+ T cells from PBMCs. The chain links TRBV7-6 to TRBJ2-7; no clear D. The clonotype originates from a human donor with narcolepsy. The CDR3, as DNA: TGTGCCAGCAGCTCGACTCCCGCATACGAGCAGTACTTC. This sequence encodes CASSSTPAYEQYF.